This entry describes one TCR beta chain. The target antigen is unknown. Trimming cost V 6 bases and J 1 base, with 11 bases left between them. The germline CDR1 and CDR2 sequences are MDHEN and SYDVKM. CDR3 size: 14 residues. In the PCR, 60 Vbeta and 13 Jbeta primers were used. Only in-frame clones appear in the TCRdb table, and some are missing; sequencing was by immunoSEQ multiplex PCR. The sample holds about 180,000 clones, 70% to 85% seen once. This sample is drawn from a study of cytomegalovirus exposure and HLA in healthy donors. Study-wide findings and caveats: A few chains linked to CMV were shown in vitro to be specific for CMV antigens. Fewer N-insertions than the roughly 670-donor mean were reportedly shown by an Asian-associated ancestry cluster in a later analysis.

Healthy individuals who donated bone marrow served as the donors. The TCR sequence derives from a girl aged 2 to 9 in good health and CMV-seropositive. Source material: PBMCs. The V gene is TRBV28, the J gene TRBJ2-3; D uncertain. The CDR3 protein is CASSPMVGTDTQYF. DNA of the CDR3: TGTGCCAGCAGCCCTATGGTGGGCACAGATACGCAGTATTTT.